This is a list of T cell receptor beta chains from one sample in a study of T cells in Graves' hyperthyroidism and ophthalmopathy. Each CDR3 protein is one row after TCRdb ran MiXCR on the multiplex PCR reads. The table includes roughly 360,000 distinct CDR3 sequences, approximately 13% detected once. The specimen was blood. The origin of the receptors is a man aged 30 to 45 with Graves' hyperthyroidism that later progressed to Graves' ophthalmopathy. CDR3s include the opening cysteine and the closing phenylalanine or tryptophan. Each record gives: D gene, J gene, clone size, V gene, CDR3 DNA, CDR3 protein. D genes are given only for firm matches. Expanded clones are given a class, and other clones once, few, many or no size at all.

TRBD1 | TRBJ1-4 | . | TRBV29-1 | TGCAGCGTTCTCCGGGAGCAGGGGGCAGGAGAAAAACTGTTTTTT | CSVLREQGAGEKLFF
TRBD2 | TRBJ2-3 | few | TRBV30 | TGTGCCTGGTCGCTAGCGGGGGCCCCCCCAGATACGCAGTATTTT | CAWSLAGAPPDTQYF
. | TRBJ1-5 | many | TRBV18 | TGTGCCAGCTCACAGGGGTTCGTTGAGCCCCAGCATTTT | CASSQGFVEPQHF
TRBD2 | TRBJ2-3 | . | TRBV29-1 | TGCAGCGTTGTGCTCGCCTCCTGGACTAGCACCACAGATACGCAGTATTTT | CSVVLASWTSTTDTQYF
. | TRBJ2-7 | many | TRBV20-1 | TGCAGTGCTAGTTTACCCCTCGGGAGCTCCTACGAGCAGTACTTC | CSASLPLGSSYEQYF
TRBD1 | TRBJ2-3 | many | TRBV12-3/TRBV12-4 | TGTGCCAGCAGTCCATACCCGGGACAGGGGGCAGCAAATACGCAGTATTTT | CASSPYPGQGAANTQYF
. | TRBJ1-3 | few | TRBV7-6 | TGTGCCAGCAGCTCCCGGGGCGGGCCGAGCTCTGGAAACACCATATATTTT | CASSSRGGPSSGNTIYF
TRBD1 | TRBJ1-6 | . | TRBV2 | TGTGCCAGTGGGAGACAGGGAAGTTCACCCCTCCACTTT | CASGRQGSSPLHF
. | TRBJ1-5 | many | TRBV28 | TGTGCCAGCAACCTCCGGCCCCCCCGGGGAAATCAGCCCCAGCATTTT | CASNLRPPRGNQPQHF
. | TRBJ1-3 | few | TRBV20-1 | TGCAGTGCTCATTTCTCTGGAAACACCATATATTTT | CSAHFSGNTIYF
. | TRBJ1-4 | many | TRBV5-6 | TGTGCCAGCAGCTTGGGGGGCCTGAATGAAAAACTGTTTTTT | CASSLGGLNEKLFF
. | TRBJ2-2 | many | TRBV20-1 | TGCAGTGCTAGCGGGGTTACCGGGGAGCTGTTTTTT | CSASGVTGELFF
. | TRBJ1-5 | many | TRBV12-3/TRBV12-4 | TGTGCCAGCAGTTTATCCGGAATCGGGAATCAGCCCCAGCATTTT | CASSLSGIGNQPQHF
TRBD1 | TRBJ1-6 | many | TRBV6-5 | TGTGCCAGCAGTTACGCCGGGACAGCTTCGACACCCCTCCACTTT | CASSYAGTASTPLHF
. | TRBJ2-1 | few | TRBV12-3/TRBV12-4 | TGTGCCAGCAGTCAGACTAGTACGGGGAATGAGCAGTTCTTC | CASSQTSTGNEQFF
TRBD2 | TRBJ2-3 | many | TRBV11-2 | TGTGCCAGCAGCTTATTATCGTCTAGCGGGGGGCCCACAGATACGCAGTATTTT | CASSLLSSSGGPTDTQYF
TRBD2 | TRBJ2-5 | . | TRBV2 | TGTGCCAGCAGTTGGACTAGCGGGCAAGAGACCCAGTACTTC | CASSWTSGQETQYF
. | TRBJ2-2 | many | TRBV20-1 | TGCAGTGCTAGAGATGCGGGATCGAACACCGGGGAGCTGTTTTTT | CSARDAGSNTGELFF
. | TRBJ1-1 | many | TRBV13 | TGTGCCAGCAGTCCCGGACACCGGAACACTGAAGCTTTCTTT | CASSPGHRNTEAFF
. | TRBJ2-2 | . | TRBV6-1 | TGTGCCGTGCGGCGGGGTACGAACACCGGGGAGCTGTTTTTT | CAVRRGTNTGELFF
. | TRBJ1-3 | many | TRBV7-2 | TGTGCCAGCAGCTTAGCGGGTAGGGCTGGAAACACCATATATTTT | CASSLAGRAGNTIYF
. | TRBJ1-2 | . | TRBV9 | TGTGCCAGCAGCGACACGGTGCGCGGCGGCTACACCTTC | CASSDTVRGGYTF
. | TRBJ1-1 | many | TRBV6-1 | TGTGCCAGCAGTGATGTGGGTACCAGGCGGAACACTGAAGCTTTCTTT | CASSDVGTRRNTEAFF
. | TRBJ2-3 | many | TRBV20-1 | TGCAGTGCTAGTAGGGCGCACACAGATACGCAGTATTTT | CSASRAHTDTQYF
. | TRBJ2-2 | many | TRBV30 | TGTGCCTGGAGCGTTGCCCAAGCCGGGGAGCTGTTTTTT | CAWSVAQAGELFF
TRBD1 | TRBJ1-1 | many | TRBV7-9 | TGTGCCAGCAGTTTCGACAGGGGTACTGAAGCTTTCTTT | CASSFDRGTEAFF
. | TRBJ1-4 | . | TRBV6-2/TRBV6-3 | TGTGCCTCACTCCAGGGGACTAATGAAAAACTGTTTTTT | CASLQGTNEKLFF
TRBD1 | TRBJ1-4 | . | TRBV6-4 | TGTGCCAGCAGTTACCCCGACAGGGGTTCTAATGAAAAACTGTTTTTT | CASSYPDRGSNEKLFF
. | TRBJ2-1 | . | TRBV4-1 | TGCGCCAGCAGCCCTCAGGCAGGGGTGTTGTACAATGAGCAGTTCTTC | CASSPQAGVLYNEQFF
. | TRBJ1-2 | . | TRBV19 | TGTGCCAGTACCAGCCGACCTGCCGCCTATGGCTACACCTTC | CASTSRPAAYGYTF
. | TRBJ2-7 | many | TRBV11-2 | TGTGCCAGCAGCTTATTCGGGATTAGCTCCTACGAGCAGTACTTC | CASSLFGISSYEQYF
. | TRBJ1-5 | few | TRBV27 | TGTGCCAGCAGTTTATTTGGGGGCTTCAATCAGCCCCAGCATTTT | CASSLFGGFNQPQHF
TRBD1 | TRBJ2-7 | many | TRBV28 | TGTGCCAGCAGGGAAGACAGGGGAGCCTACGAGCAGTACTTC | CASREDRGAYEQYF
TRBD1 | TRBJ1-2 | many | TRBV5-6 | TGTGCCAGCAGCGAAACAGGGGTAGTCTATGGCTACACCTTC | CASSETGVVYGYTF
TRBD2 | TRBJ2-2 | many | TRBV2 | TGTGCCAGCAGAGTAGCGGGGTACACCGGGGAGCTGTTTTTT | CASRVAGYTGELFF
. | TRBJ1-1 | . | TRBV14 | TGTGCCAGCAGTCACCCGAGTCGGCAAAGAATAAAGGCTGAAGCTTTCTTT | CASSHPSRQRIKAEAFF
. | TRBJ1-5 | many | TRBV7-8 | TGTGCCAGCAGCTTAGCTATCATCACAGGGAAGTTTAATCAGCCCCAGCATTTT | CASSLAIITGKFNQPQHF
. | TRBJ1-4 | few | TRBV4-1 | TGCGCCAGCAGCCAAGACGAACAGCAACTGTTTTTT | CASSQDEQQLFF
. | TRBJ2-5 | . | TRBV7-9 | TGTGCCTGCAGCCCCTCCTCCGAGACCCAGTACTTC | CACSPSSETQYF
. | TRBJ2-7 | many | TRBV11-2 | TGTGCCAGCAGCTTAGTCTCAGGGGCGCTATCCTACGAGCAGTACTTC | CASSLVSGALSYEQYF
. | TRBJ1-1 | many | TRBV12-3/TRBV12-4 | TGTGCCAGCATTAGTAGAGCTGAAGCTTTCTTT | CASISRAEAFF
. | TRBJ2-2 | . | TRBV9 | TGTGCCAGCAGCGTAGCCGGATGGTCCGGGGAGCTGTTTTTT | CASSVAGWSGELFF
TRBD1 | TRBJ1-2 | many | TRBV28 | TGTGCCAGCAGTGCCGGGACAGGGTCCGGCTATGGCTACACCTTC | CASSAGTGSGYGYTF
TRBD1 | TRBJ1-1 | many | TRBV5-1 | TGCGCCAGCAGCCCCACCGACCGGACAGGCCTAACTGAAGCTTTCTTT | CASSPTDRTGLTEAFF